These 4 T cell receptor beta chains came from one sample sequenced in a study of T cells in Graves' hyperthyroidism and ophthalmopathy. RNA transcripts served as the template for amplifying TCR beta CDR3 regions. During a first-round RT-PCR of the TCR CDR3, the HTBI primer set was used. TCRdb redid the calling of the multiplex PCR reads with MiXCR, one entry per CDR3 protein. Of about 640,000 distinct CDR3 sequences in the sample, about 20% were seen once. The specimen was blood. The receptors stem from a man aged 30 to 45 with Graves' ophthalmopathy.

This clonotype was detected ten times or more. The CDR3 coding sequence is TGTGCCAGCAGTTATCCTAGCGGGAGGAGCTCCTACGAGCAGTACTTC. Protein product: CASSYPSGRSSYEQYF. The rearrangement joins TRBV6-2 or TRBV6-3 to TRBJ2-7, with TRBD2 matching over 11 bases. The CDR3 has 16 residues. The V gene end was trimmed by 3 bases and the J gene end by 0 bases; junction bases not matched to a gene: 4. The germline V gene has CDR1 MNHEY and CDR2 SVGEGT.

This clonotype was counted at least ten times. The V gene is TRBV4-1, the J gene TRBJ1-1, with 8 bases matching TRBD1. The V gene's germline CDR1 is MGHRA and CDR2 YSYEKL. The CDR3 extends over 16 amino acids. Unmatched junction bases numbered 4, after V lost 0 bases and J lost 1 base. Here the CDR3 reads CASSQDRTGKNTEAFF. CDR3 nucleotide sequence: TGCGCCAGCAGCCAAGATCGGACAGGGAAGAACACTGAAGCTTTCTTT.

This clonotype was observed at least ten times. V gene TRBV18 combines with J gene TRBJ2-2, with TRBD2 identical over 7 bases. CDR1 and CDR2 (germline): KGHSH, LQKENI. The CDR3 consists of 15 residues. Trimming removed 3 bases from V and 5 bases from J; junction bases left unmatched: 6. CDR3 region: CASSPQRGSTGELFF. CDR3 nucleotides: TGTGCCAGCTCACCCCAGCGCGGGAGTACCGGGGAGCTGTTTTTT.

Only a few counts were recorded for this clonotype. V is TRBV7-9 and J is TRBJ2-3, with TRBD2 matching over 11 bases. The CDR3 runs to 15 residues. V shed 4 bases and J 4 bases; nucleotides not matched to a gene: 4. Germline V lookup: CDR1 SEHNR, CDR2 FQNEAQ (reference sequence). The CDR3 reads CASSSSGRLADTQYF. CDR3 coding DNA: TGTGCCAGCAGCTCTAGCGGGAGGTTGGCAGATACGCAGTATTTT.